A single sample gave rise to the 10 T cell receptor beta chains below, sequenced in a study of follicular helper T cells after annual influenza vaccination. Indicated time point: 2015-2016 season, 7 days after influenza vaccination. Only in-frame clones appear in the TCRdb table, and some are missing; sequencing was by immunoSEQ multiplex PCR. The repertoire consists of about 6,800 clones, with approximately 90% occurring once and the leading ten covering approximately 0.7%. This sample comprised CXCR5+ CD38- circulating T follicular helper cells from blood, obtained 7 days after influenza vaccination. Subset of the sample: circulating Tfh, non-naive CD4+CXCR5+PD-1+ (ICOS+CD38+ or ICOS-CD38-). These receptor sequences come from an adult who received the influenza vaccine.

This chain uses TRBV11-3 with TRBJ2-2; unclear D gene. Trimming removed 1 base from V and 9 bases from J, with 6 bases in between. CDR1 SGHNT and CDR2 YENEEA come from the germline V gene. This CDR3 contains 12 residues. CDR3 in DNA: TGTGCCAGCAGCTTAGGGCCTCGGGAGCTGTTTTTT. Its translation: CASSLGPRELFF.

The chain combines TRBV19 with TRBJ2-1, with TRBD2 identical over 10 bases. The CDR3 length is 16 residues. Germline V gives CDR1 LNHDA, CDR2 SQIVND (reference sequence). Trimming cost V 1 base and J 8 bases; bases outside gene matches: 8. In nucleotides, the CDR3 is TGTGCCAGTAGTATAGGAGGTAGCGGGAGGATATATGAGCAGTTCTTC. It translates to CASSIGGSGRIYEQFF.

The chain links TRBV7-3 to TRBJ2-5; D possibly corresponds to TRBD1 (6 bases). The CDR3 loop spans 13 amino acids. Between the trimmed V and J ends, which lost 3 bases and 10 bases, there was a span of 15 bases. In germline, CDR1 is SGHTA, CDR2 FQGTGA. The CDR3 loop reads CASSFNRVGVQYF. The CDR3 region has the DNA TGTGCCAGCAGCTTCAACAGGGTTGGGGTCCAGTACTTC.

J is TRBJ2-7 and V is TRBV5-1; TRBD1 or TRBD2 may be the D gene (5 bases each). CDR3 length: 12 residues. CDR1 and CDR2 from the germline V gene are SGHRS and YFSETQ. V was clipped by 5 bases and J by 5 bases, with 11 bases between them. The CDR3 loop is CASRRGTDEQYF. The CDR3 DNA is TGCGCCAGCAGGCGTGGGACGGACGAGCAGTACTTC.

V usage is TRBV7-8 and J usage is TRBJ1-5; D uncertain. Germline V CDR1 and CDR2: SGHVS, FQNEAQ. V shed 5 bases and J shed 4 bases, with 12 bases lying between them. The CDR3 extends over 14 amino acids. CDR3 region: CASSPVDMNQPQHF. CDR3 bases: TGTGCCAGCAGCCCTGTCGACATGAATCAGCCCCAGCATTTT.

The CDR3 nucleotides read TGTGCCAGCAGCCTTAGTAGCGGGAACACCGGGGAGCTGTTTTTT. Its protein is CASSLSSGNTGELFF. This sequence joins TRBV16 and TRBJ2-2; weak D call: TRBD2 (6 bases). There are 15 residues in the CDR3. CDR1 and CDR2 (germline): KGHSY, FQNENV. V dropped 4 bases and J dropped 1 base, with 10 bases sitting between them.

The V call is TRBV18, the J call TRBJ2-1; tentative D call: TRBD2 (5 bases). The CDR3 has 17 amino acids. Germline CDR1 KGHSH, CDR2 LQKENI. Trimming took off 3 bases at V and 0 bases at J, with 15 bases between the two ends. The CDR3 nucleotides read TGTGCCAGCTCACCCACCCGGACTCCGAGCTCCTACAATGAGCAGTTCTTC. It codes for CASSPTRTPSSYNEQFF.

This rearrangement joins TRBV4-1 to TRBJ1-6, with D possibly matching TRBD1 (6 bases). The CDR3 covers 14 residues. Germline CDR1 MGHRA, CDR2 YSYEKL. Trimming left V 1 base short and J 16 bases short, with 17 bases between. The CDR3 DNA reads TGCGCCAGCAGCCAAGGACAGGACGTTACTCTTCTCCACTTT. Amino acids: CASSQGQDVTLLHF.

This chain links TRBV29-1 with TRBJ1-6; the D gene is possibly TRBD1 (5 bases). Germline V gene sequence: CDR1 SQVTM, CDR2 ANQGSEA. CDR3 length: 18 amino acids. The ends were cut back, 1 base at V and 10 bases at J, with 26 bases in the middle. The CDR3 nucleotides read TGCAGCGTTGAAGGGTCCCGGGTTACGTCAGGGTTGGCGTCACCCCTCCACTTT. It translates to CSVEGSRVTSGLASPLHF. Looking up the rest from reference TRBV29-1 and TRBJ1-6 gives the full variable domain: SAVISQKPSRDICQRGTSLTIQCQVDSQVTMMFWYRQQPGQSLTLIATANQGSEATYESGFVIDKFPISRPNLTFSTLTVSNMSPEDSSIYLCSVEGSRVTSGLASPLHFGNGTRLTVT.

This chain uses TRBV6-1 with TRBJ2-2, with D tentatively TRBD1 (7 bases). V lost 2 bases and J 3 bases, leaving 16 bases between the germline ends. This CDR3 has 17 residues. CDR1 is MNHNS, CDR2 SASEGT, per germline. CDR3 nucleotide sequence: TGTGCCAGCAGTGAAAGGAGGGCAGGGGGTTACACCGGGGAGCTGTTTTTT. Its translation: CASSERRAGGYTGELFF.